The 22 T cell receptor beta chains given below trace back to one sample, sequenced in a study of blood T cell repertoires in COVID-19. Sequenced by immunoSEQ multiplex PCR; TCRdb stores in-frame clones only, minus some. The data hold 200,000 to 250,000 clones, with approximately 86% observed a single time. The sequencing sample was made of PBMCs or T cells enriched from blood (not recorded which). The receptors stem from a woman aged 30 to 39 who had been exposed to COVID-19.

V usage is TRBV19 and J usage is TRBJ2-1; TRBD1 matches at 10 bases. The CDR3 consists of 14 residues. Germline V CDR1 and CDR2: LNHDA, SQIVND (reference sequence). V dropped 5 bases and J dropped 8; count of bases not matched to a gene: 6. The CDR3 nucleotides read TGTGCCAGTAGTCAGGGGACAGGGGTGGATGAGCAGTTCTTC. This sequence encodes CASSQGTGVDEQFF.

The chain couples TRBV11-2 to TRBJ1-1; maybe TRBD1 (5 bases). V was clipped by 0 bases and J by 10 bases, with 12 bases between them. CDR1 SGHAT and CDR2 FQNNGV come from the germline V gene. The CDR3 is made up of 13 amino acids. Here the CDR3 DNA reads TGTGCCAGCAGCTTAGACATCGGGGGGGTAGCTTTCTTT. It yields the protein CASSLDIGGVAFF.

This chain joins TRBV5-1 and TRBJ1-5, with 9 bases lining up with TRBD1. The trim removed 5 bases at V and 5 bases at J, leaving 5 bases unmatched. CDR1 is SGHRS, CDR2 YFSETQ, per germline. This CDR3 has 14 residues. CDR3 in amino acids: CASSEGQGHQPQHF. The CDR3 DNA follows: TGCGCCAGCAGTGAGGGACAGGGACATCAGCCCCAGCATTTT.

V is TRBV9 and J is TRBJ2-3, with 9 positions matching TRBD2. V lost 1 base, J lost 3 bases, and 12 bases stayed unmatched. This CDR3 has 18 residues. CDR1 and CDR2 (germline): SGDLS, YYNGEE. CDR3 DNA: TGTGCCAGCAGCGTAACAGGTGCGGGGGGGCGTGGTACAGATACGCAGTATTTT. It codes for CASSVTGAGGRGTDTQYF.

The J gene is TRBJ1-1, the V gene TRBV9; D gene unclear. Germline CDR1 and CDR2: SGDLS and YYNGEE. The V end was cut by 0 bases, the J end by 3 bases, with 18 bases between. This CDR3 has 17 residues. Here the CDR3 reads CASSVEARLGVDTEAFF. The CDR3, as DNA: TGTGCCAGCAGCGTAGAGGCACGACTGGGTGTCGACACTGAAGCTTTCTTT.

The genes are TRBV4-1 and TRBJ1-5; tentatively, D is TRBD1 (5 bases). This CDR3 is 15 amino acids long. The germline V gene encodes CDR1 MGHRA and CDR2 YSYEKL. Trimming shortened V by 0 bases and J by 9 bases, and 15 bases separated the two germline ends. CDR3 in amino acids: CASSQDYSGGSPQHF. The CDR3 coding sequence is TGCGCCAGCAGCCAAGATTATTCGGGGGGTTCGCCCCAGCATTTT.

The V and J genes are TRBV28 and TRBJ1-1, with D uncertain. The CDR3 length is 13 residues. CDR1 and CDR2 (germline): MDHEN, SYDVKM. Deletions cut 8 bases from V and 2 bases from J, with 12 bases between. CDR3: CASVGVGNTEAFF. CDR3 coding DNA: TGTGCCAGCGTCGGGGTGGGAAACACTGAAGCTTTCTTT. Full variable domain (missing parts from reference TRBV28 and TRBJ1-1): DVKVTQSSRYLVKRTGEKVFLECVQDMDHENMFWYRQDPGLGLRLIYFSYDVKMKEKGDIPEGYSVSREKKERFSLILESASTNQTSMYLCASVGVGNTEAFFGQGTRLTVV.

The genes are TRBV7-2 and TRBJ2-1; 12 nucleotides line up with TRBD2. Trimming cost V 5 bases and J 5 bases; bases outside gene matches: 13. Germline values: CDR1 SGHTA, CDR2 FQGNSA. The CDR3 loop spans 18 amino acids. CDR3 in amino acids: CASSKRGTRLAGDNEQFF. CDR3 coding DNA: TGTGCCAGCAGCAAGAGAGGGACCAGACTAGCGGGGGACAATGAGCAGTTCTTC.

This chain joins TRBV19 and TRBJ1-5, with D maybe TRBD1 (6 bases). Per the germline V gene, CDR1 is LNHDA and CDR2 is SQIVND (reference sequence). This CDR3 region has 15 residues. Trimming shortened V by 3 bases and J by 2 bases, and 11 bases separated the two germline ends. Here the CDR3 reads CASSIGGAGNQPQHF. The CDR3 nucleotides are TGTGCCAGTAGTATCGGGGGGGCGGGCAATCAGCCCCAGCATTTT.

The chain has TRBV3-1 (or the pseudogene TRBV3-2) and TRBJ2-2; D is perhaps TRBD2 (5 bases). CDR1 is LGHDT and CDR2 is YNNKEL in the germline V gene (reference sequence). This CDR3 region has 15 residues. V was shortened by 2 bases and J by 7 bases, with 14 bases between the two germline ends. The DNA of the CDR3 is TGTGCCAGCAGCCAACTGGTCAACGGGGTCGGGGAGCTGTTTTTT. Translated, it gives CASSQLVNGVGELFF.

This clone was detected many times. J is TRBJ2-1 and V is TRBV27; 14 bases map to TRBD2. J gave up 6 bases and V 5 bases, and 3 bases lay outside the gene matches. This CDR3 has 15 amino acids. The germline V gene encodes CDR1 MNHEY and CDR2 SMNVEV (reference sequence). CDR3 protein: CASSTGTSGGNEQFF. Here the CDR3 DNA reads TGTGCCAGCAGTACCGGGACTAGCGGGGGCAATGAGCAGTTCTTC.

V is TRBV18 and J is TRBJ1-5, with TRBD1 identical over 7 bases. The germline V gene has CDR1 KGHSH and CDR2 LQKENI. Trimming took 2 bases from V and 1 from J; bases not matched to a gene: 5. CDR3 length equals 16 residues. The CDR3: CASSPDRVGSNQPQHF. The CDR3 nucleotides are TGTGCCAGCTCACCAGACAGGGTTGGCAGCAATCAGCCCCAGCATTTT.

This rearrangement joins TRBV27 to TRBJ2-7; 9 bases match TRBD1. CDR1 and CDR2 (germline): MNHEY, SMNVEV (reference sequence). The V segment lost 6 bases and the J segment 0 bases; nucleotides outside the gene matches: 3. This CDR3 has 14 amino acids. DNA for the CDR3: TGTGCCAGCAGCCCGACAGGGGGCTCCTACGAGCAGTACTTC. It codes for CASSPTGGSYEQYF.

This clone appeared a single time. The chain joins TRBV18 to TRBJ1-1; TRBD1 matches 9 bases. With 3 bases clipped from V and 1 base from J, the junction kept 3 bases outside the gene matches. Germline assignment: CDR1 KGHSH and CDR2 LQKENI. The CDR3 has 15 amino acids. The CDR3 DNA reads as TGTGCCAGCTCACCGACAGGGGGATCGAACACTGAAGCTTTCTTT. The encoded protein is CASSPTGGSNTEAFF.

The chain is built from TRBV3-1 (or the pseudogene TRBV3-2) and TRBJ1-2; D is possibly TRBD1 (6 bases). Trimming stripped 1 base from V and 2 bases from J, with 17 bases between. Germline loops: CDR1 LGHDT, CDR2 YNNKEL (reference sequence). This CDR3 is built from 17 residues. In DNA, the CDR3 is TGTGCCAGCAGCCAAGCGCGGTCAGGGGATTGGAACTATGGCTACACCTTC. It translates to CASSQARSGDWNYGYTF.

The chain employs TRBV30 and TRBJ2-7; 7 nucleotides agree with TRBD1. J gave up 4 bases and V 4 bases, and 4 bases lay outside the gene matches. Germline CDR1 is GTSNPN and CDR2 is SVGIG (reference sequence). CDR3 length: 12 residues. For the CDR3, the DNA is TGTGCCTGGATGGGACAGAGTTACGAGCAGTACTTC. This sequence encodes CAWMGQSYEQYF.

The chain employs TRBV5-1 and TRBJ2-5; TRBD2 matches 9 bases. CDR1 is SGHRS, CDR2 YFSETQ, per germline. The CDR3 is 16 amino acids. The ends lost 0 bases at V and 5 bases at J; junction bases unmatched: 8. Here the CDR3 reads CASSLARAGGTETQYF. The CDR3 DNA is TGCGCCAGCAGCTTGGCCCGCGCGGGGGGGACGGAGACCCAGTACTTC.

The chain recombines TRBV12-5 with TRBJ2-3, with 10 bases that match TRBD2. The junction had 5 bases not matched to a gene; V was cut back by 7 bases and J by 1 base. Germline-derived CDR1 and CDR2 are LGHNT and FRNRAP. This CDR3 region has 15 residues. DNA of the CDR3: TGTGCTAGTGACATAGGGACTAGCGGCACAGATACGCAGTATTTT. Translated, it gives CASDIGTSGTDTQYF.

This clone showed up just once. This chain uses TRBV15 with TRBJ1-1, with D unclear. Germline V gene sequence: CDR1 LNHNV, CDR2 YYDKDF (reference sequence). The CDR3 has 15 residues. V was shortened by 3 bases and J by 4 bases, with 15 bases between the two germline ends. CDR3 nucleotide sequence: TGTGCCACCAGCAGTGAGGCTCGGGTTGGCACTGAAGCTTTCTTT. This encodes CATSSEARVGTEAFF.

This clone has just one count. The chain combines TRBV7-5 with TRBJ1-3. TRBV7-5 represents a pseudogene. This CDR3 region has 17 residues. CDR3 nucleotides: TGTGCCAGAAGCTTATCCCAGAACGGGTACTCTGGAAACACCATATATTTT. It specifies CARSLSQNGYSGNTIYF.

This sequence joins TRBV4-1 and TRBJ1-5; perhaps TRBD1 as D (6 bases). V shed 3 bases and J shed 0 bases, with 15 bases lying between them. CDR3 length: 17 residues. The germline gives CDR1 MGHRA, CDR2 YSYEKL. CDR3 DNA: TGCGCCAGCAGCCATTCGGACAGTCCCTATAGCAATCAGCCCCAGCATTTT. This gives the protein CASSHSDSPYSNQPQHF.

This sequence joins TRBV10-3 and TRBJ2-5; 10 bases fit TRBD2. CDR1 is ENHRY, CDR2 SYGVKD, per germline. V shed 10 bases, J shed 3 bases, and the junction held 2 bases outside the gene matches. The CDR3 sequence is 12 residues long. The CDR3 sequence: CATGTSEETQYF. As DNA, the CDR3 is TGTGCCACCGGGACTAGCGAAGAGACCCAGTACTTC.